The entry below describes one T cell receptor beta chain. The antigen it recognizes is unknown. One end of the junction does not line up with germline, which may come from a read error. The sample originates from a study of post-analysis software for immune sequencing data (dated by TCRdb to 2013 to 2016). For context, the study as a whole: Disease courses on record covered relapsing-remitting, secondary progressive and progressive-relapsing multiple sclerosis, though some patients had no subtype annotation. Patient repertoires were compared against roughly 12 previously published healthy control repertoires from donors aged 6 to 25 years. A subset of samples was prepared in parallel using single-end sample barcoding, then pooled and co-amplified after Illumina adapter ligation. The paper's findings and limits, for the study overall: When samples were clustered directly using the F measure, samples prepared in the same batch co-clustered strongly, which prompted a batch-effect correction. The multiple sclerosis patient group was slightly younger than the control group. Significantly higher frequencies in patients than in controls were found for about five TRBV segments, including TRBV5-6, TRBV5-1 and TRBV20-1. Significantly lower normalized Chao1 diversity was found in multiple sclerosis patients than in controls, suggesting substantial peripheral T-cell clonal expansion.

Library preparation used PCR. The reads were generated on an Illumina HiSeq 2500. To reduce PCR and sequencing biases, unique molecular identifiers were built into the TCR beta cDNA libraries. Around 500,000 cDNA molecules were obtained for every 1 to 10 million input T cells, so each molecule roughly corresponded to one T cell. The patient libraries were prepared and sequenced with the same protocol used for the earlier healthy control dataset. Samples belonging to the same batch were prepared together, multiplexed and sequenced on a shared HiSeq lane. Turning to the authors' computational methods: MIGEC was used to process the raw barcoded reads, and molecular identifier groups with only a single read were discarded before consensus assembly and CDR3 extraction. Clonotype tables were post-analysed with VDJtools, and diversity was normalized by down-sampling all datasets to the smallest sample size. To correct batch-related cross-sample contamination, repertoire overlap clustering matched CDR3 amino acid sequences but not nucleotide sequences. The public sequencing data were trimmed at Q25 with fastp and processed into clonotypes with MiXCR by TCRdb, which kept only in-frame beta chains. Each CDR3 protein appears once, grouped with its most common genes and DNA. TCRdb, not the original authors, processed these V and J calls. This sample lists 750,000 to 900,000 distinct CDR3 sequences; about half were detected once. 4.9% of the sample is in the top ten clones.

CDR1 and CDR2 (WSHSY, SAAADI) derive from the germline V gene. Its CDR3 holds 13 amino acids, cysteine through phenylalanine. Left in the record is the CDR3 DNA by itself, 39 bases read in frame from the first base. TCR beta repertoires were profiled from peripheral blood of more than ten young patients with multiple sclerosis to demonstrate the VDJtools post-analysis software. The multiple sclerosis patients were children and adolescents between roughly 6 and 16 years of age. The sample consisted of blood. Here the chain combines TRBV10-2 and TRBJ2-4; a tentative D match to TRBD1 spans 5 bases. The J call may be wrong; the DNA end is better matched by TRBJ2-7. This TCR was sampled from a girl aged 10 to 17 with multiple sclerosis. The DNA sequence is TGCACCAGCAGTGAGTCAGGGCCATACGAGCAGTACTTC. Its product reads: CTSSESGPYEQYF.